This TCR beta chain comes out of a study of lymphopenia after photon versus proton radiotherapy. The table came from immunoSEQ multiplex PCR; TCRdb's copy has only in-frame clones and leaves some out. This table has tens of thousands of clones, around 86% appearing once. Trimming removed 4 bases at V and 6 bases at J, with 8 bases between. Germline V gene data show CDR1 as LNHDA and CDR2 as SQIVND (reference sequence). This CDR3 is built from 12 residues. This sample comprised peripheral blood, obtained from a patient treated with proton-based radiotherapy. The chain employs TRBV19 and TRBJ2-3; D is unresolved. This clonotype originated in an elderly man with esophageal cancer. The CDR3 sequence is CASSTLGDTQYF. The DNA of the CDR3 is TGTGCCAGTAGTACATTAGGGGATACGCAGTATTTT.